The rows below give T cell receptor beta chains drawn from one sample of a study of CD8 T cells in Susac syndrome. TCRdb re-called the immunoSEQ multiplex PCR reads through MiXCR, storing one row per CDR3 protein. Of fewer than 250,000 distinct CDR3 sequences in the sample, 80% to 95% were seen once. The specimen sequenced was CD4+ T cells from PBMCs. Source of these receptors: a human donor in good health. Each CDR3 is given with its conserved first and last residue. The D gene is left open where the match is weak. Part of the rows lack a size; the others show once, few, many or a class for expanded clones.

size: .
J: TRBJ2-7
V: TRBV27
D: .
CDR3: CASSLRTGRDEQYF
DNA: TGTGCCAGCAGTCTCCGGACAGGGAGGGACGAGCAGTACTTC

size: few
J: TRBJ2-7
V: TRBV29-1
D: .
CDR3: CSVAAGTYEQYF
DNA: TGCAGCGTTGCGGCCGGTACCTACGAGCAGTACTTC

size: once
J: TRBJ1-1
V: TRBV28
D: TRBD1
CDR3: CASTLDRVTTEAFF
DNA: TGTGCCAGCACTCTGGACAGGGTGACCACTGAAGCTTTCTTT

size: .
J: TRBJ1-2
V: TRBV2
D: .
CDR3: CASSEARGGYTF
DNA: TGTGCCAGCAGTGAAGCGCGGGGGGGCTACACCTTC

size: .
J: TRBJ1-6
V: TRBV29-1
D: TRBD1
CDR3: CSVRSTDRDGSPLHF
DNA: TGCAGCGTTCGATCGACGGACAGGGATGGTTCACCCCTCCACTTT

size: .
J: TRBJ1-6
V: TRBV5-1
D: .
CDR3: CASSLAPAGGSPLHF
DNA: TGCGCCAGCAGCTTGGCTCCAGCAGGCGGTTCACCCCTCCACTTT

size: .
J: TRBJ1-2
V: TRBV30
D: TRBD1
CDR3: CAWRDRGKSGYTF
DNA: TGTGCCTGGCGGGACAGGGGAAAGAGTGGCTACACCTTC

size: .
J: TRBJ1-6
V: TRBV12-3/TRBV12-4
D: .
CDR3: CASSLRARGNSPLHF
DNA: TGTGCCAGCAGCCTGAGGGCTAGAGGTAATTCACCCCTCCACTTT

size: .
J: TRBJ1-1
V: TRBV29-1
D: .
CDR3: CSVKGEAFF
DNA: TGCAGCGTAAAGGGGGAAGCTTTCTTT

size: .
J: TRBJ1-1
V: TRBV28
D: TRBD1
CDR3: CASTNLRDRVPEAFF
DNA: TGTGCCAGCACCAACCTCCGGGACAGGGTCCCTGAAGCTTTCTTT

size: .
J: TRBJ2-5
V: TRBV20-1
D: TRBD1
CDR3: CSASGQGGRRETQYF
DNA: TGCAGTGCTTCCGGACAGGGGGGGAGAAGAGAGACCCAGTACTTC

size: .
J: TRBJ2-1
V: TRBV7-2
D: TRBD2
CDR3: CASSLVVSGGGEQFF
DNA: TGTGCCAGCAGCTTAGTGGTTAGCGGGGGCGGTGAGCAGTTCTTC

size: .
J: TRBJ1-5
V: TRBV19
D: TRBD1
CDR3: CASSPGTADQPQHF
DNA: TGTGCCAGTAGCCCGGGGACAGCGGATCAGCCCCAGCATTTT

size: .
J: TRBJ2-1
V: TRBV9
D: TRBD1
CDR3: CASSVVDRGSYNEQFF
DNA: TGTGCCAGCAGCGTAGTTGACAGGGGTTCCTACAATGAGCAGTTCTTC

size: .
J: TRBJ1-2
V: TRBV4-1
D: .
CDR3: CASRSTGSLYGYTF
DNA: TGCGCCAGCAGATCCACAGGATCCCTCTATGGCTACACCTTC

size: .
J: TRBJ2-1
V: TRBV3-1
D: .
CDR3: CASSQGTRVFVNEQFF
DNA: TGTGCCAGCAGCCAAGGTACCAGGGTATTCGTAAATGAGCAGTTCTTC

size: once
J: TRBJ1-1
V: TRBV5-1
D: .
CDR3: CASSPQPVTEAFF
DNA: TGCGCCAGCAGCCCCCAGCCGGTCACTGAAGCTTTCTTT

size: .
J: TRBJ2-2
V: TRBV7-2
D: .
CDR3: CASSLVPNTGELFF
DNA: TGTGCCAGCAGCTTAGTACCGAACACCGGGGAGCTGTTTTTT

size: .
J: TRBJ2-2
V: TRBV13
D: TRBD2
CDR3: CASGRALKRGPPGELFF
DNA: TGTGCCAGCGGGCGAGCGTTGAAGCGGGGGCCCCCCGGGGAGCTGTTTTTT

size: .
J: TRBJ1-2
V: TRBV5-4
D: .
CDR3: CASSYAGGLYGYTF
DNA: TGTGCCAGCAGCTACGCGGGAGGACTTTATGGCTACACCTTC

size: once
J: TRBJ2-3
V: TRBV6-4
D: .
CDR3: CASSVEFTDTQYF
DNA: TGTGCCAGCAGTGTAGAGTTTACAGATACGCAGTATTTT

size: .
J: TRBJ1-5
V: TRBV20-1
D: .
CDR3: CSARGDGPSNQPQHF
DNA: TGCAGTGCTAGAGGGGACGGACCTAGCAATCAGCCCCAGCATTTT

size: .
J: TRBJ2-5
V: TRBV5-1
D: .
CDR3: CASSSWGNQETQYF
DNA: TGCGCCAGCAGCTCGTGGGGAAACCAAGAGACCCAGTACTTC

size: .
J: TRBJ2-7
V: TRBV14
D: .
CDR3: CASSLSHEQYF
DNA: TGTGCCAGCAGCCTCAGTCACGAGCAGTACTTC

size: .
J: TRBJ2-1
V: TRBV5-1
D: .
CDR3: CASSPEGGQSYNEQFF
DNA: TGCGCCAGCAGCCCCGAGGGGGGGCAGTCCTACAATGAGCAGTTCTTC

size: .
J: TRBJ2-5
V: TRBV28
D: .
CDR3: CASSLSNWGQSLEETQYF
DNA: TGTGCCAGCAGTTTATCCAATTGGGGGCAGTCCTTGGAGGAGACCCAGTACTTC